This passage covers 30 T cell receptor beta chains from one sample sequenced in a study of shared clonotypes between healthy human individuals. The table came from immunoSEQ multiplex PCR; TCRdb's copy has only in-frame clones and leaves some out. This sample carries more than 600,000 clones, about 90% of them seen once, and the ten largest clones take 24%. CD45RO-negative cells were positively selected for CCR7, leaving out terminally differentiated effector memory CD45RA+ cells. Source material: naive CD8+ T cells sorted from blood. The receptors derive from a man aged 30 to 45 in good health.

The J gene is TRBJ2-1, the V gene TRBV7-2; a possible D gene is TRBD2 (6 bases). Trimming removed 7 bases at V and 7 bases at J, with 14 bases between. Germline V gives CDR1 SGHTA, CDR2 FQGNSA. The CDR3 runs to 13 residues. This CDR3 is CASKEGTANEQFF. CDR3 coding DNA: TGTGCCAGCAAAGAGGGGACTGCTAATGAGCAGTTCTTC.

Remarks on this clone: Other DNA sequences within the sample encode an identical CDR3. The chain is built from TRBV11-2 and TRBJ2-7; TRBD1 matches at 9 bases. Germline CDR1 is SGHAT and CDR2 is FQNNGV. V shed 3 bases and J 5 bases; nucleotides not matched to a gene: 5. The CDR3 is 14 amino acids. The CDR3 DNA reads TGTGCCAGCAGCTTGGGCACAGGGGGCAACGAGCAGTACTTC. Protein sequence: CASSLGTGGNEQYF.

The V and J genes are TRBV7-9 and TRBJ2-7, with D unresolved. The germline V gene encodes CDR1 SEHNR and CDR2 FQNEAQ (reference sequence). This CDR3 has 12 residues. V was trimmed by 2 bases and J by 5 bases, leaving 7 bases between them. The DNA for the CDR3 is TGTGCCAGCAGCTTATCAGCCCACGAGCAGTACTTC. Residues: CASSLSAHEQYF.

This clone was found a few times. The CDR3 protein is CASPDRYEQYF. The CDR3 DNA reads TGTGCCAGCCCGGACAGATACGAGCAGTACTTC. This chain connects TRBV6-1 to TRBJ2-7; weak D call: TRBD1 (6 bases). This CDR3 has 11 residues. With 8 bases removed from V and 4 bases from J, the gap between germline ends came to 9 bases. Germline V gene data show CDR1 as MNHNS and CDR2 as SASEGT.

This clone appeared once. The chain is built from TRBV27 and TRBJ1-3, with 7 bases aligning to TRBD1. The CDR3 is 14 amino acids. Germline loops: CDR1 MNHEY, CDR2 SMNVEV (reference sequence). The junction had 2 bases not matched to a gene; V was cut back by 6 bases and J by 0 bases. The CDR3 DNA is TGTGCCAGCAGCCCAGGGGGCTCTGGAAACACCATATATTTT. Translating gives CASSPGGSGNTIYF.

The CDR3 here is CASSPDQMNTEAFF. CDR3 nucleotide sequence: TGTGCCAGCAGCCCCGACCAGATGAACACTGAAGCTTTCTTT. The rearrangement joins TRBV27 to TRBJ1-1; no clear D. V dropped 6 bases and J dropped 0 bases, with 11 bases sitting between them. Germline V lookup: CDR1 MNHEY, CDR2 SMNVEV (reference sequence). The CDR3 has 14 residues.

The rearrangement uses TRBV9 and TRBJ1-1; a possible D gene is TRBD1 (5 bases). In germline, CDR1 is SGDLS, CDR2 YYNGEE. V dropped 4 bases and J dropped 4 bases, with 11 bases sitting between them. CDR3 length equals 13 residues. The CDR3 protein is CASSLTGVTEAFF. In nucleotides, the CDR3 is TGTGCCAGCAGCTTAACAGGAGTCACTGAAGCTTTCTTT.

The rearrangement links TRBV21-1 to TRBJ2-1; TRBD2, the D gene given by the table, was not confirmed from the DNA. TRBV21-1 is an annotated pseudogene. The CDR3 covers 16 residues. CDR3 sequence (DNA): TGTGCCAGCAGCAAAGCCCTGACTAGCGGAGACAATGAGCAGTTCTTC. Translated: CASSKALTSGDNEQFF.

The DNA for the CDR3 is TGTGCCAGCAGTGAATCGCCCTCCCCGTACTACGAGCAGTACTTC. Its protein product is CASSESPSPYYEQYF. The rearrangement links TRBV6-1 to TRBJ2-7; D gene unclear. Germline CDR1 MNHNS, CDR2 SASEGT. This CDR3 is built from 15 residues. V lost 2 bases to trimming and J lost 3 bases, with 14 bases between them.

This clone was seen a single time. V is TRBV5-8 and J is TRBJ2-7; 7 bases fit TRBD1. CDR1 is SGHTS, CDR2 YDEGEE, per germline. V trimming: 1 base; J trimming: 2 bases; junction bases outside the gene matches: 3. The CDR3 contains 14 residues. CDR3 protein: CASSLFGTAYEQYF. CDR3 nucleotide sequence: TGTGCCAGCAGCTTGTTTGGGACAGCCTACGAGCAGTACTTC.

This clone showed up just once. The gene calls are TRBV6-5 and TRBJ2-1, with 7 bases aligning to TRBD1. V gave up 2 bases and J gave up 8 bases; unmatched junction bases: 6. CDR3 length: 14 amino acids. Germline values: CDR1 MNHEY, CDR2 SVGAGI. CDR3 amino acids: CASSYQTGWDEQFF. CDR3 bases: TGTGCCAGCAGTTACCAGACAGGGTGGGATGAGCAGTTCTTC.

V gene TRBV28 combines with J gene TRBJ1-4; D possibly corresponds to TRBD1 (5 bases). Germline-derived CDR1 and CDR2 are MDHEN and SYDVKM. The V end was cut by 4 bases, the J end by 4 bases, with 7 bases between. The CDR3 contains 13 residues. CDR3 sequence (DNA): TGTGCCAGCAGTTCTCAGGGTAATGAAAAACTGTTTTTT. It specifies CASSSQGNEKLFF.

The genes are TRBV7-9 and TRBJ1-2; possibly TRBD1 for D (5 bases). Trimming removed 1 base at V and 5 bases at J, with 26 bases between. The CDR3 is 19 amino acids. Germline loops: CDR1 SEHNR, CDR2 FQNEAQ (reference sequence). The CDR3 DNA reads as TGTGCCAGCAGCTTAGGATTGGTAACTTTGGACACCCGGGAGTATGGCTACACCTTC. As protein: CASSLGLVTLDTREYGYTF.

CDR3 in amino acids: CASSPIWTGLNGANVLTF. Written as DNA, the CDR3 is TGTGCCAGCAGTCCAATATGGACAGGGTTGAATGGGGCCAACGTCCTGACTTTC. V and J are TRBV27 and TRBJ2-6; 8 bases are shared with TRBD1. The V and J ends lost 5 bases and 3 bases, in that order; junction bases with no gene match: 12. This CDR3 is built from 18 residues. CDR1 and CDR2 (germline): MNHEY, SMNVEV (reference sequence).

This clone is a singleton in its sample. This chain connects TRBV13 to TRBJ2-1; 12 positions agree with TRBD2. The V gene's germline CDR1 is PRHDT and CDR2 FYEKMQ (reference sequence). With V trimmed by 5 bases and J by 6 bases, 5 bases remained unmatched. CDR3 size: 15 residues. CDR3 nucleotides: TGTGCCAGCAGCCCCCGGACTAGCGGGGTCAATGAGCAGTTCTTC. This encodes CASSPRTSGVNEQFF.

The chain links TRBV5-1 to TRBJ2-2, with 11 bases identical to TRBD2. Germline V CDR1 and CDR2: SGHRS, YFSETQ. Trimming at V came to 3 bases and at J to 3 bases, leaving 7 bases not matched to a gene. There are 17 residues in the CDR3. In DNA, the CDR3 is TGCGCCAGCAGCTCTGGGGTACTAGCGGGAGACACCGGGGAGCTGTTTTTT. It encodes CASSSGVLAGDTGELFF.

For this clone: The sample holds other DNA sequences that translate to the same CDR3. The chain recombines TRBV7-9 with TRBJ1-2; D uncertain. Trimming left V 0 bases short and J 5 bases short, with 7 bases between. Germline assignment: CDR1 SEHNR and CDR2 FQNEAQ (reference sequence). The CDR3 spans 13 residues. CDR3 protein: CASSLAGGYGYTF. The CDR3 DNA reads TGTGCCAGCAGCTTAGCCGGCGGGTATGGCTACACCTTC.

J is TRBJ2-5 and V is TRBV9, with 9 bases aligning to TRBD1. Germline trimming cut 4 bases from V and 4 bases from J; bases unmatched to any gene: 8. There are 15 residues in the CDR3. Looked up from germline, CDR1 is SGDLS and CDR2 is YYNGEE. CDR3 sequence reads: CASSTRDRARETQYF. The CDR3 DNA reads as TGTGCCAGCAGCACCCGGGACAGGGCCCGAGAGACCCAGTACTTC.

The chain couples TRBV28 to TRBJ2-7, with D possibly being TRBD1 or TRBD2 (6 bases each). This CDR3 contains 17 residues. Germline loops: CDR1 MDHEN, CDR2 SYDVKM. V was trimmed by 1 base and J by 7 bases, leaving 23 bases between them. CDR3 bases: TGTGCCAGCAGTTTATCGGCCATTTACAGGGAGGTCGGGGAGCAGTACTTC. It is translated as CASSLSAIYREVGEQYF.

This chain joins TRBV7-9 and TRBJ2-3, with 7 bases fitting TRBD2. The junction had 5 bases not matched to a gene; V was cut back by 5 bases and J by 0 bases. CDR1 and CDR2 (germline): SEHNR, FQNEAQ (reference sequence). This CDR3 has 15 residues. The CDR3 sequence: CASSGLDLSTDTQYF. CDR3 DNA: TGTGCCAGCAGCGGACTAGACCTTAGCACAGATACGCAGTATTTT.

As concerns this clone: One junction end does not reproduce the germline sequence, and a read error may be involved. The J gene is TRBJ2-7, the V gene TRBV28; weak D call: TRBD2 (6 bases). The CDR3 totals 15 residues. Per germline, CDR1 MDHEN and CDR2 SYDVKM. The CDR3 here is CASNPFSGLSYGQYF. CDR3 nucleotide sequence: TGTGCCAGCAACCCATTTAGCGGCCTCTCCTACGGGCAGTACTTC. The entire variable domain, with the rest obtained from reference TRBV28 and TRBJ2-7, is as follows: DVKVTQSSRYLVKRTGEKVFLECVQDMDHENMFWYRQDPGLGLRLIYFSYDVKMKEKGDIPEGYSVSREKKERFSLILESASTNQTSMYLCASNPFSGLSYGQYFGPGTRLTVT.

This chain uses TRBV6-5 with TRBJ2-7; 8 nucleotides align to TRBD2. J was trimmed by 4 bases and V by 5 bases; bases with no gene match: 7. In germline, CDR1 is MNHEY, CDR2 SVGAGI. This CDR3 spans 14 amino acids. The CDR3 sequence: CASSHSGVGYEQYF. The DNA for the CDR3 is TGTGCCAGCAGTCATAGCGGGGTGGGGTACGAGCAGTACTTC.

The rearrangement links TRBV5-1 to TRBJ1-2; 7 nucleotides match TRBD1. Trimming cost V 3 bases and J 4 bases; bases outside gene matches: 9. Germline V gene lookup returns CDR1 SGHRS and CDR2 YFSETQ. This CDR3 region has 15 residues. The CDR3 DNA reads as TGCGCCAGCAGCTCTACCGGGACAGAATTCTATGGCTACACCTTC. It specifies CASSSTGTEFYGYTF.

The chain joins TRBV10-2 to TRBJ2-3, with D uncertain. CDR1 and CDR2 (germline): WSHSY, SAAADI. The CDR3 spans 15 residues. V lost 4 bases and J lost 2, with 13 bases in between. DNA of the CDR3: TGCGCCAGCAGTGGTGTCGGAGCCTCCACAGATACGCAGTATTTT. Translated: CASSGVGASTDTQYF.

In the case of this clone: Other nucleotide sequences in the sample specify the same CDR3. The chain has TRBV27 and TRBJ2-1; TRBD2 might be the D (5 bases). The CDR3 contains 16 residues. Looked up from germline, CDR1 is MNHEY and CDR2 is SMNVEV (reference sequence). Trimming removed 0 bases from V and 0 bases from J, with 9 bases in between. CDR3 in DNA: TGTGCCAGCAGTTTATCGTCCGGGAACTCCTACAATGAGCAGTTCTTC. The encoded protein is CASSLSSGNSYNEQFF.

The V and J genes are TRBV28 and TRBJ2-5; 7 positions agree with TRBD1. The germline CDR1 and CDR2 sequences are MDHEN and SYDVKM. V lost 6 bases, J lost 1 base, and 11 bases stayed unmatched. This CDR3 region has 16 residues. The CDR3 loop reads CASRPTGLSGQETQYF. The CDR3 DNA sequence: TGTGCCAGCAGGCCGACAGGGCTCAGTGGCCAAGAGACCCAGTACTTC.

The J gene is TRBJ1-4, the V gene TRBV19; a possible D gene is TRBD1 (6 bases). The CDR3 contains 15 residues. Germline CDR1 LNHDA, CDR2 SQIVND (reference sequence). Trimming took off 5 bases at V and 4 bases at J, with 14 bases between the two ends. The CDR3 sequence is CASSATGSLNEKLFF. CDR3 in DNA: TGTGCCAGTAGTGCTACAGGGAGCCTTAATGAAAAACTGTTTTTT.

The V call is TRBV6-5, the J call TRBJ2-7; weak D call: TRBD1 (5 bases). V was trimmed by 6 bases and J by 0 bases, leaving 9 bases between them. The CDR3 runs 13 residues. Looked up from germline, CDR1 is MNHEY and CDR2 is SVGAGI. In DNA form, the CDR3 reads TGTGCCAGCAGCCCGGACATCTCCTACGAGCAGTACTTC. Protein: CASSPDISYEQYF.

Comment on this clone: Other DNA sequences of this sample code for an identical CDR3. This chain links TRBV27 with TRBJ2-7; weak D call: TRBD2 (5 bases). The CDR3 spans 13 residues. Germline loops: CDR1 MNHEY, CDR2 SMNVEV (reference sequence). The germline V and J ends were trimmed by 3 bases and 2 bases, with 8 bases remaining between them. Here the CDR3 reads CASSLTIAYEQYF. CDR3 nucleotides: TGTGCCAGCAGTTTGACTATTGCCTACGAGCAGTACTTC.

The chain links TRBV4-3 to TRBJ1-3; a weak D match, TRBD1 (6 bases). The CDR3 is 17 amino acids. Germline CDR1 and CDR2: LGHNA and YSLEER. V was cut by 0 bases and J by 0 bases, with 12 bases left in between. The CDR3 nucleotides are TGCGCCAGCAGCCAAGATGTGCAGGGGCTCTCTGGAAACACCATATATTTT. Translating it yields CASSQDVQGLSGNTIYF.